A selection of T cell receptor beta chains follows, all from one sample in a study of OX40 agonist ivuxolimab in advanced cancers. This table comes from immunoSEQ multiplex PCR, and its TCRdb copy is limited to in-frame clones, with some not included. The sample consists of tens of thousands of clones, approximately 78% of them appearing once. Sequenced material: CD4+ or CD8+ T cells sorted from blood, taken in a trial of the OX40 agonist ivuxolimab. The receptors originated from an adult with an advanced solid tumor such as melanoma, head and neck, liver or kidney cancer. The CDR3 runs from the conserved cysteine through the conserved F or W. The D gene is left open where the match is weak. Clone size is shown for a subset of rows, as once, few, many or a class of expanded clone.

j_gene: TRBJ2-7; abundance: -; v_gene: TRBV6-5; d_gene: TRBD1; CDR3nt: TGTGCCAGCAGTTACCGACAGGGTAGCGTGCAGTACTTC; CDR3aa: CASSYRQGSVQYF
j_gene: TRBJ1-4; abundance: -; v_gene: TRBV25-1; d_gene: -; CDR3nt: TGTGCCAGCAGTGAATATATTGGAGAAAAACTGTTTTTT; CDR3aa: CASSEYIGEKLFF
j_gene: TRBJ2-7; abundance: -; v_gene: TRBV9; d_gene: TRBD1; CDR3nt: TGTGCCAGCAGCGTAGAAGGGACAGGGCTCTACGAGCAGTACTTC; CDR3aa: CASSVEGTGLYEQYF
j_gene: TRBJ1-2; abundance: -; v_gene: TRBV28; d_gene: -; CDR3nt: TGTGCCAGCAGTTTCTCGGCCAGCATCTATGGCTACACCTTC; CDR3aa: CASSFSASIYGYTF
j_gene: TRBJ1-5; abundance: -; v_gene: TRBV20-1; d_gene: -; CDR3nt: TGCAGTGCTAGAGGAGGTCAGCCCCAGCATTTT; CDR3aa: CSARGGQPQHF
j_gene: TRBJ2-5; abundance: -; v_gene: TRBV28; d_gene: TRBD1; CDR3nt: TGTGCCAGCACCTTGTCTGGACAGGGGGGGAGAGAGACCCAGTACTTC; CDR3aa: CASTLSGQGGRETQYF
j_gene: TRBJ1-4; abundance: once; v_gene: TRBV4-1; d_gene: -; CDR3nt: TGCGCCAGCAGCCAAGAGGACAGATCCGAGGAAAAACTGTTTTTT; CDR3aa: CASSQEDRSEEKLFF
j_gene: TRBJ1-5; abundance: -; v_gene: TRBV19; d_gene: -; CDR3nt: TGTGCCAGTAGTCAAGGTACAAGGGCCTCGTTCGTTCAGCCCCAGCATTTT; CDR3aa: CASSQGTRASFVQPQHF
j_gene: TRBJ1-2; abundance: -; v_gene: TRBV19; d_gene: -; CDR3nt: TGTGCCAGTAGGATGGACGGAGCTAACTATGGCTACACCTTC; CDR3aa: CASRMDGANYGYTF
j_gene: TRBJ2-3; abundance: -; v_gene: TRBV28; d_gene: -; CDR3nt: TGTGCCAGCAGCCAGGGTATAAAGCGGATATTCACAGATACGCAGTATTTT; CDR3aa: CASSQGIKRIFTDTQYF
j_gene: TRBJ1-3; abundance: -; v_gene: TRBV5-1; d_gene: -; CDR3nt: TGCGCCAGCAGCTTGGTTGGATTATCGGGTGGAAACACCATATATTTT; CDR3aa: CASSLVGLSGGNTIYF
j_gene: TRBJ1-5; abundance: -; v_gene: TRBV2; d_gene: -; CDR3nt: TGTGCCAGCACCCGGGAGGGAGGACAGCCCCAGCATTTT; CDR3aa: CASTREGGQPQHF
j_gene: TRBJ2-3; abundance: -; v_gene: TRBV15; d_gene: TRBD2; CDR3nt: TGTGCCACCAGCAGAGCCCCCCGGGACTACACAGATACGCAGTATTTT; CDR3aa: CATSRAPRDYTDTQYF
j_gene: TRBJ2-7; abundance: -; v_gene: TRBV9; d_gene: TRBD1; CDR3nt: TGTGCCAGCAGCCCCCGGACAGGCACGGCCTACGAGCAGTACTTC; CDR3aa: CASSPRTGTAYEQYF
j_gene: TRBJ1-5; abundance: -; v_gene: TRBV6-1; d_gene: TRBD1; CDR3nt: TGTGCCAGCAGTGAAGCTGGACAGGGGATAGGGCAGCCCCAGCATTTT; CDR3aa: CASSEAGQGIGQPQHF
j_gene: TRBJ2-7; abundance: -; v_gene: TRBV27; d_gene: -; CDR3nt: TGTGCCAGCAGTTTGACCACTTCGTTCGACGAGCAGTACTTC; CDR3aa: CASSLTTSFDEQYF
j_gene: TRBJ2-1; abundance: -; v_gene: TRBV15; d_gene: TRBD2; CDR3nt: TGTGCCACCAGCAGATCCGGGACTAGCTCCCCGGGCAATGAGCAGTTCTTC; CDR3aa: CATSRSGTSSPGNEQFF
j_gene: TRBJ2-5; abundance: -; v_gene: TRBV19; d_gene: TRBD2; CDR3nt: TGTGCCAGTAGTACTCTAGCGGGAGGGGGACAAGAGACCCAGTACTTC; CDR3aa: CASSTLAGGGQETQYF
j_gene: TRBJ2-2; abundance: once; v_gene: TRBV7-9; d_gene: -; CDR3nt: TGTGCCAGCAGCTTAGTAGGGGGTGCCACCGGGGAGCTGTTTTTT; CDR3aa: CASSLVGGATGELFF
j_gene: TRBJ1-1; abundance: once; v_gene: TRBV5-6; d_gene: -; CDR3nt: TGTGCCAGCAGCTTGGTTTCAGGCGACACTGAAGCTTTCTTT; CDR3aa: CASSLVSGDTEAFF
j_gene: TRBJ2-7; abundance: -; v_gene: TRBV27; d_gene: -; CDR3nt: TGTGCCAGCAGGGCTCCCGGGAACGAGCAGTACTTC; CDR3aa: CASRAPGNEQYF
j_gene: TRBJ1-2; abundance: -; v_gene: TRBV7-8; d_gene: -; CDR3nt: TGTGCCAGCAGCCAGCCAACGGAGAGGGGCTACACCTTC; CDR3aa: CASSQPTERGYTF
j_gene: TRBJ2-1; abundance: -; v_gene: TRBV28; d_gene: TRBD2; CDR3nt: TGTGCCAGCATCACAACAGGACTAGCGGGTCCCCAATTCTACAATGAGCAGTTCTTC; CDR3aa: CASITTGLAGPQFYNEQFF
j_gene: TRBJ2-2; abundance: -; v_gene: TRBV15; d_gene: -; CDR3nt: TGTGCCACCAGCTCAGGGGGGAGGGGGAAAACTAGCGGAACCGGGGAGCTGTTTTTT; CDR3aa: CATSSGGRGKTSGTGELFF
j_gene: TRBJ1-1; abundance: -; v_gene: TRBV18; d_gene: -; CDR3nt: TGTGCCAGCTCACCGAATGGTGAAGCTTTCTTT; CDR3aa: CASSPNGEAFF
j_gene: TRBJ2-1; abundance: few; v_gene: TRBV20-1; d_gene: -; CDR3nt: TGCAGGCCTTCTACGTACAATGAGCAGTTCTTC; CDR3aa: CRPSTYNEQFF
j_gene: TRBJ2-2; abundance: -; v_gene: TRBV5-1; d_gene: TRBD1; CDR3nt: TGCGCCAGCAGCTTCAACAGGGGGCGCGGGACCGGGGAGCTGTTTTTT; CDR3aa: CASSFNRGRGTGELFF
j_gene: TRBJ2-7; abundance: -; v_gene: TRBV5-1; d_gene: -; CDR3nt: TGCGCCAGCAGCTTGAAGACGACCGCCTCGTCATACGAGCAGTACTTC; CDR3aa: CASSLKTTASSYEQYF
j_gene: TRBJ1-2; abundance: -; v_gene: TRBV6-1; d_gene: -; CDR3nt: TGTGCCAGCAGGCCGCGGGCAGGGGTCTATGGCTACACCTTC; CDR3aa: CASRPRAGVYGYTF
j_gene: TRBJ2-7; abundance: -; v_gene: TRBV12-5; d_gene: -; CDR3nt: TGTGCTAGTGGTAAATATTACTACGAGCAGTACTTC; CDR3aa: CASGKYYYEQYF
j_gene: TRBJ2-7; abundance: once; v_gene: TRBV7-9; d_gene: TRBD1; CDR3nt: TGTGCCAGCAGCTCCGTAGGACAGGCCTCAACCTACGAGCAGTACTTC; CDR3aa: CASSSVGQASTYEQYF
j_gene: TRBJ2-1; abundance: -; v_gene: TRBV11-2; d_gene: TRBD2; CDR3nt: TGTGCCAGCAGCTCCTGGACTAGCGTTTCCTACAATGAGCAGTTCTTC; CDR3aa: CASSSWTSVSYNEQFF
j_gene: TRBJ2-7; abundance: -; v_gene: TRBV7-7; d_gene: TRBD1; CDR3nt: TGTGCTAGCAGCACCCAGTCCGGGACAGGGGGCGAGCAGTACTTC; CDR3aa: CASSTQSGTGGEQYF
j_gene: TRBJ2-2; abundance: -; v_gene: TRBV7-2; d_gene: TRBD2; CDR3nt: TGTGCCAGCCGTCCCCGGGGACTACTCGCGAACACCGGGGAGCTGTTTTTT; CDR3aa: CASRPRGLLANTGELFF
j_gene: TRBJ1-6; abundance: -; v_gene: TRBV7-9; d_gene: TRBD1; CDR3nt: TGTGCCAGCAGCTCGGGACAGACGAATTCACCCCTCCACTTT; CDR3aa: CASSSGQTNSPLHF
j_gene: TRBJ2-7; abundance: few; v_gene: TRBV7-2; d_gene: -; CDR3nt: TGTGCCAGCAGCCGTAGTTCCTACGAGCAGTACTTC; CDR3aa: CASSRSSYEQYF
j_gene: TRBJ2-7; abundance: -; v_gene: TRBV5-6; d_gene: -; CDR3nt: TGTGCCAGCAGCTTGGCCGGACAGACCTACGAGCAGTACTTC; CDR3aa: CASSLAGQTYEQYF
j_gene: TRBJ2-5; abundance: -; v_gene: TRBV7-7; d_gene: -; CDR3nt: TGTGCTAGCAGCTTAGGCGGCAGAAGCGAAGAGACCCAGTACTTC; CDR3aa: CASSLGGRSEETQYF
j_gene: TRBJ2-2; abundance: -; v_gene: TRBV9; d_gene: TRBD1; CDR3nt: TGTGCCAGCAGCGTTGACAGGGGACAACTGTTTTTT; CDR3aa: CASSVDRGQLFF
j_gene: TRBJ2-1; abundance: -; v_gene: TRBV6-4; d_gene: TRBD1; CDR3nt: TGTGCCAGCAGTCGGACAGGGGATATCGATGAGCAGTTCTTC; CDR3aa: CASSRTGDIDEQFF
j_gene: TRBJ2-2; abundance: -; v_gene: TRBV5-6; d_gene: -; CDR3nt: TGTGCCAGCAGCTACGGCCCCCTGCGCGCCGGGGAGCTGTTTTTT; CDR3aa: CASSYGPLRAGELFF
j_gene: TRBJ1-2; abundance: -; v_gene: TRBV10-3; d_gene: -; CDR3nt: TGTGCCACGGACAGTGCTCAAGCTAACTATGGCTACACCTTC; CDR3aa: CATDSAQANYGYTF
j_gene: TRBJ2-1; abundance: -; v_gene: TRBV6-5; d_gene: -; CDR3nt: TGTGCCAGCAGTTACTCAGGGACCCCCAGTGAGCAGTTCTTC; CDR3aa: CASSYSGTPSEQFF
j_gene: TRBJ1-1; abundance: -; v_gene: TRBV2; d_gene: -; CDR3nt: TGTGCCAGCAGTTCAGGGTCCTCAAGCACTGAAGCTTTCTTT; CDR3aa: CASSSGSSSTEAFF
j_gene: TRBJ1-2; abundance: -; v_gene: TRBV5-1; d_gene: -; CDR3nt: TGCGCCAGCAGCCCCGCGTTGTGGACAGACGTCTATGGTTACACCTTC; CDR3aa: CASSPALWTDVYGYTF
j_gene: TRBJ2-2; abundance: -; v_gene: TRBV7-7; d_gene: TRBD2; CDR3nt: TGTGCTAGCAGCCCCGGGGGGGGAAACACCGGGGAGCTGTTTTTT; CDR3aa: CASSPGGGNTGELFF